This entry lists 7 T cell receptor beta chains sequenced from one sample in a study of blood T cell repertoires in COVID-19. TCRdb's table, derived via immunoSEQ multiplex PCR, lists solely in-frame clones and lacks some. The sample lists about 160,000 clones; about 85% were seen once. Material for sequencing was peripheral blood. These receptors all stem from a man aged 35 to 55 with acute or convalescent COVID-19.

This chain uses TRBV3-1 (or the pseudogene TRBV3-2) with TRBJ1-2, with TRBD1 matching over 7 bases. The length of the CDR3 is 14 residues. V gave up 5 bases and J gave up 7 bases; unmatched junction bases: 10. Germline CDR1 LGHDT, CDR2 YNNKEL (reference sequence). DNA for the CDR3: TGTGCCAGCAGCTATATCGACAGGGAGACTGGCTACACCTTC. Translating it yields CASSYIDRETGYTF.

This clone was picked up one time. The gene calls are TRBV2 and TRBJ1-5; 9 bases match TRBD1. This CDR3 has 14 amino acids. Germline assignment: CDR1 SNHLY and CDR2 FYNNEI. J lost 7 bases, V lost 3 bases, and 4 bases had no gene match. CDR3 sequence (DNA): TGTGCCAGCAGTGAGGGGACAGGGAGCCAGCCCCAGCATTTT. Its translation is CASSEGTGSQPQHF.

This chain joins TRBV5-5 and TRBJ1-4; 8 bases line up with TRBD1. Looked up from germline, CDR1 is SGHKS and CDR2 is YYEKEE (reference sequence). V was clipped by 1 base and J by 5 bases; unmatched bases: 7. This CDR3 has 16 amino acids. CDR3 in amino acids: CASSLSAAGGNEKLFF. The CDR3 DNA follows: TGTGCCAGCAGCTTGTCCGCGGCAGGGGGCAATGAAAAACTGTTTTTT. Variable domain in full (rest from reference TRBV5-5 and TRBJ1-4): DAGVTQSPTHLIKTRGQQVTLRCSPISGHKSVSWYQQVLGQGPQFIFQYYEKEERGRGNFPDRFSARQFPNYSSELNVNALLLGDSALYLCASSLSAAGGNEKLFFGSGTQLSVL.

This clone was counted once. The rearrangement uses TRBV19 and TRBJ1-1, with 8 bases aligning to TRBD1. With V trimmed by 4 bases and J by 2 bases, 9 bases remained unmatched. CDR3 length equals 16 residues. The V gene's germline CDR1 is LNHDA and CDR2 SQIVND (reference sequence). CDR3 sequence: CASSTLTGAKNTEAFF. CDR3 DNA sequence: TGTGCCAGTAGTACTCTGACAGGGGCCAAAAACACTGAAGCTTTCTTT.

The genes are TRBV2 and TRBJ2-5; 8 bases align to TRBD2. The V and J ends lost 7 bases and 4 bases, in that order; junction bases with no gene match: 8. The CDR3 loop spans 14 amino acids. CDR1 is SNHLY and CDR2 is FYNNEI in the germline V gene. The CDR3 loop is CASKLTSAGETQYF. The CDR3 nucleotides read TGTGCCAGCAAACTGACTAGCGCGGGAGAGACCCAGTACTTC.

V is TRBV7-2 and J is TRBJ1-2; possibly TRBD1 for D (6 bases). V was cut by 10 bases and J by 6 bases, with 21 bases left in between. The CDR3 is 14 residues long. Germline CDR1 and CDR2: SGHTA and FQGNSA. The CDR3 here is CATRTEGNDDGYTF. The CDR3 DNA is TGTGCCACTAGGACAGAGGGCAACGACGATGGCTACACCTTC.

The chain's CDR3 is CASSPRGDSYSYEQYF. Here the CDR3 DNA reads TGTGCCAGCAGCCCACGAGGGGACAGTTACTCCTACGAGCAGTACTTC. The chain recombines TRBV7-2 with TRBJ2-7; the match to TRBD1 covers 7 bases. CDR1 SGHTA and CDR2 FQGNSA come from the germline V gene. V lost 5 bases to trimming and J lost 0 bases; unmatched junction nucleotides: 10. The CDR3 spans 16 residues.